Listed here are 24 T cell receptor beta chains from one sample, sequenced in a study of vaccination and CD4 T cells after COVID-19. Sequencing of the DNA from cultured CD4+ T cells was carried out with the Oncomine TCR Beta short-read assay. Using its own MiXCR run on the PCR reads, TCRdb lists one record per CDR3 protein. The sample records some 20,000 distinct CDR3 sequences, 44% being singletons. Treatment noted: roughly ten-day PBMC culture with coronavirus spike peptide pools or control peptides (ViraFEST assay). Their target antigens are unknown. The sequencing used CD4+ T cells from blood, cultured in vitro, collected before SARS-CoV-2 vaccination. The receptors derive from a human donor who received a COVID-19 vaccine.

V and J are TRBV19 and TRBJ2-7; D may match TRBD1 or TRBD2 (5 bases each). This CDR3 comprises 14 residues. Deletions cut 6 bases from V and 0 bases from J, with 12 bases between. In germline, CDR1 is LNHDA, CDR2 SQIVND (reference sequence). CDR3 DNA sequence: TGTGCCAGTAGATCCGGGACCCTCTCCTACGAGCAGTACTTC. This sequence encodes CASRSGTLSYEQYF.

In regard to this clonotype: Mismatch with germline at one junction end may stem from a read error. This chain uses TRBV14 with TRBJ2-5, with D perhaps TRBD1 or TRBD2 (5 bases each). Germline CDR1 reads SGHDN; CDR2 reads FVKESK. The CDR3 contains 16 residues. The CDR3 nucleotides are TGTGCCAGCAGCCAATTATCTGGAGGCAGGGCGGAGACTCAGTACTTC. Its protein is CASSQLSGGRAETQYF.

The sample holds a few counts of this clonotype. V gene TRBV12-3 or TRBV12-4 combines with J gene TRBJ1-2; a possible D gene is TRBD1 (6 bases). Between the trimmed V and J ends, which lost 5 bases and 2 bases, there was a span of 15 bases. This CDR3 region has 15 residues. CDR3 residues: CASSPRRQENYGYTF. The CDR3 region has the DNA TGTGCCAGCAGTCCCCGGCGACAGGAGAACTATGGCTACACCTTC.

The J gene is TRBJ2-7, the V gene TRBV7-2; possibly TRBD1 for D (5 bases). Per the germline V gene, CDR1 is SGHTA and CDR2 is FQGNSA. V gave up 3 bases and J gave up 6 bases, with 12 bases separating them. The CDR3 spans 13 residues. The CDR3 reads CASSLTRDGEQYF. The CDR3 nucleotides read TGTGCCAGCAGCTTGACCAGGGATGGCGAGCAGTACTTC.

This clonotype was seen only a few times. This sequence joins TRBV6-1 and TRBJ2-2, with D possibly TRBD2 on 6 matching bases. CDR3 length equals 13 residues. The V and J ends lost 6 bases and 8 bases respectively, with 13 bases between them. Germline CDR1 and CDR2: MNHNS and SASEGT. The CDR3 bases are TGTGCCAGCAGCCCTCTAGCGTTAGGGGAGCTGTTTTTT. It specifies CASSPLALGELFF.

The V gene is TRBV5-1, the J gene TRBJ2-7, with 7 bases identical to TRBD2. From germline, CDR1 is SGHRS and CDR2 YFSETQ. V trimming: 4 bases; J trimming: 3 bases; junction bases outside the gene matches: 13. The CDR3 runs to 16 residues. Here the CDR3 reads CASSPRTSPGNYEQYF. CDR3 nucleotides: TGCGCCAGCAGCCCAAGGACTAGTCCTGGGAACTACGAGCAGTACTTC.

The chain has TRBV20-1 and TRBJ2-3; D perhaps matches TRBD2 (6 bases). This CDR3 region has 16 residues. Trimming left V 0 bases short and J 4 bases short, with 17 bases between. The germline V gene encodes CDR1 DFQATT and CDR2 SNEGSKA (reference sequence). The CDR3 reads CSARDFGGAPSDTQYF. In DNA form, the CDR3 reads TGCAGTGCTAGAGATTTCGGGGGAGCCCCTTCAGATACGCAGTATTTT.

J is TRBJ1-2 and V is TRBV6-2 or TRBV6-3; 9 nucleotides agree with TRBD1. Trimming at V came to 0 bases and at J to 3 bases, leaving 5 bases not matched to a gene. The germline gives CDR1 MNHEY, CDR2 SVGEGT. CDR3 size: 16 residues. CDR3 region: CASSYSFTGGYYGYTF. Written as DNA, the CDR3 is TGTGCCAGCAGTTACTCATTCACAGGGGGCTACTATGGCTACACCTTC.

This CDR3 is CASSLGARTGKSGANVLTF. For the CDR3, the DNA is TGTGCCAGCAGCTTAGGGGCGAGGACAGGGAAATCTGGGGCCAACGTCCTGACTTTC. The chain joins TRBV7-9 to TRBJ2-6, with 8 positions matching TRBD1. This CDR3 is 19 amino acids long. Germline CDR1 SEHNR, CDR2 FQNEAQ (reference sequence). The V segment lost 1 base and the J segment 1 base; nucleotides outside the gene matches: 9.

The CDR3 DNA reads as TGCAGTGGGGTACAAGCGGGGAGTAATGAGCAGTTCTTC. Its translation is CSGVQAGSNEQFF. The V gene is TRBV20-1, the J gene TRBJ2-1; 7 bases map to TRBD2. The ends lost 7 bases at V and 7 bases at J; junction bases unmatched: 10. The CDR3 length is 13 residues. The germline CDR1 and CDR2 sequences are DFQATT and SNEGSKA (reference sequence).

The V call is TRBV7-6, the J call TRBJ2-1, with 11 bases aligning to TRBD2. V trimming: 5 bases; J trimming: 6 bases; junction bases outside the gene matches: 6. The CDR3 loop spans 15 amino acids. Germline CDR1 reads SGHVS; CDR2 reads FNYEAQ. For the CDR3, the DNA is TGTGCCAGCAGCCCCCCTAGCGGGGGGTCCAATGAGCAGTTCTTC. It translates to CASSPPSGGSNEQFF.

The V call is TRBV4-2, the J call TRBJ1-1, with 10 bases identical to TRBD1. The CDR3 consists of 16 residues. V lost 3 bases and J lost 7; bases outside the gene matches: 11. Germline V gives CDR1 LGHNA, CDR2 YNFKEQ. Here the CDR3 DNA reads TGTGCCAGCAGCCATGACCGGACAGGGGGTCTTAGTGAAGCTTTCTTT. Translating it yields CASSHDRTGGLSEAFF.

The V call is TRBV5-4, the J call TRBJ2-3, with TRBD1 identical over 10 bases. The CDR3 covers 17 residues. V trimming: 7 bases; J trimming: 0 bases; junction bases outside the gene matches: 11. Germline loops: CDR1 SGHNT, CDR2 YYREEE (reference sequence). The CDR3 reads CASGGTGERISTDTQYF. For the CDR3, the DNA is TGTGCCAGCGGAGGGACAGGGGAGAGGATTAGCACAGATACGCAGTATTTT.

In its sample, this clonotype was seen a few times. CDR3 protein: CATTRPGAGELFF. CDR3 coding DNA: TGTGCGACGACACGGCCGGGGGCCGGGGAGCTGTTTTTT. The chain recombines TRBV30 with TRBJ2-2; perhaps TRBD2 as D (6 bases). The CDR3 is made up of 13 amino acids. The germline CDR1 and CDR2 sequences are GTSNPN and SVGIG (reference sequence).

V is TRBV30 and J is TRBJ2-7; the D call may be TRBD1 or TRBD2 (5 bases each). The germline gives CDR1 GTSNPN, CDR2 SVGIG (reference sequence). The CDR3 has 15 residues. V was shortened by 2 bases and J by 2 bases, with 16 bases between the two germline ends. For the CDR3, the DNA is TGTGCCTGGAGTAGAGGAAGGGGAGACCCCTACGAGCAGTACTTC. Translated, it gives CAWSRGRGDPYEQYF. The full variable domain, completed using reference TRBV30 and TRBJ2-7, is SQTIHQWPATLVQPVGSPLSLECTVEGTSNPNLYWYRQAAGRGLQLLFYSVGIGQISSEVPQNLSASRPQDRQFILSSKKLLLSDSGFYLCAWSRGRGDPYEQYFGPGTRLTVT.

This clonotype was counted only a few times. J is TRBJ2-6 and V is TRBV7-8, with TRBD1 as a possible D gene (6 bases). Germline V gene sequence: CDR1 SGHVS, CDR2 FQNEAQ. The CDR3 is 16 residues long. Trimming left V 5 bases short and J 0 bases short, with 11 bases between. The chain's CDR3 is CASSATGFSGANVLTF. The CDR3 DNA reads as TGTGCCAGCAGCGCGACAGGTTTCTCTGGGGCCAACGTCCTGACTTTC.

Of note for this clonotype: The junction departs from the called germline gene at one end, perhaps through a read error. V usage is TRBV7-2 and J usage is TRBJ1-2, with 7 nucleotides matching TRBD1. Looked up from germline, CDR1 is SGHTA and CDR2 is FQGNSA. CDR3 length: 12 amino acids. CDR3 bases: TGTGCCAGCAGCTTTGTGATGGTCGGGACAGTTTTC. Translated: CASSFVMVGTVF.

The chain is built from TRBV6-1 and TRBJ1-4; D may be TRBD1 (6 bases). Germline V gene data show CDR1 as MNHNS and CDR2 as SASEGT. V lost 4 bases, J lost 3 bases, and 12 bases lay in between. CDR3 length: 15 residues. The CDR3: CASSGGAKANEKLFF. CDR3 DNA: TGTGCCAGCAGTGGGGGGGCAAAAGCTAATGAAAAACTGTTTTTT.

This clonotype came up a few times. The chain links TRBV6-1 to TRBJ2-2, with 8 nucleotides matching TRBD1. V gave up 6 bases and J gave up 4 bases; unmatched junction bases: 4. The germline V gene has CDR1 MNHNS and CDR2 SASEGT. The CDR3 has 14 residues. CDR3 nucleotides: TGTGCCAGCAGCGACAGGGGCGGCACCGGGGAGCTGTTTTTT. Translation: CASSDRGGTGELFF.

V usage is TRBV7-6 and J usage is TRBJ2-3, with TRBD2 identical over 7 bases. Trimming removed 2 bases from V and 0 bases from J; junction bases left unmatched: 5. The CDR3 consists of 16 residues. CDR1 and CDR2 from the germline V gene are SGHVS and FNYEAQ. The CDR3 bases are TGTGCCAGCAGCTTACTAAGCGGGGTTAGCACAGATACGCAGTATTTT. This translates into CASSLLSGVSTDTQYF.

This clonotype came up a few times. The chain links TRBV29-1 to TRBJ1-2; no clear D. The CDR3 contains 11 residues. Germline CDR1 and CDR2: SQVTM and ANQGSEA. V gave up 8 bases and J gave up 4 bases, with 11 bases separating them. Here the CDR3 reads CSLGGSYGYTF. CDR3 in DNA: TGCAGCCTGGGAGGATCCTATGGCTACACCTTC.

Comments on this clonotype: A read error may be the cause here, since a much bigger clone is one base away. V usage is TRBV20-1 and J usage is TRBJ1-4; no definite D call. CDR1 is DFQATT, CDR2 SNEGSKA, per germline (reference sequence). The CDR3 sequence is 11 residues long. V lost 8 bases and J 6 bases, leaving 10 bases between the germline ends. The CDR3 spells CSSTRDEKLFF. CDR3 nucleotide sequence: TGCAGTAGTACGAGGGATGAAAAACTGTTTTTT.

The V and J genes are TRBV5-1 and TRBJ1-2, with 8 bases that match TRBD1. Germline assignment: CDR1 SGHRS and CDR2 YFSETQ. The CDR3 spans 14 residues. J was trimmed by 8 bases and V by 0 bases; bases with no gene match: 6. Here the CDR3 reads CASSLDGQGGGYTF. For the CDR3, the DNA is TGCGCCAGCAGCTTGGACGGACAGGGCGGCGGCTACACCTTC.

The chain uses TRBV6-1 and TRBJ2-3; unclear D gene. The length of the CDR3 is 14 residues. V was trimmed by 5 bases and J by 2 bases, leaving 11 bases between them. The germline V gene encodes CDR1 MNHNS and CDR2 SASEGT. The CDR3 spells CASSPGFNTDTQYF. The CDR3 DNA follows: TGTGCCAGCAGTCCGGGTTTCAACACAGATACGCAGTATTTT.